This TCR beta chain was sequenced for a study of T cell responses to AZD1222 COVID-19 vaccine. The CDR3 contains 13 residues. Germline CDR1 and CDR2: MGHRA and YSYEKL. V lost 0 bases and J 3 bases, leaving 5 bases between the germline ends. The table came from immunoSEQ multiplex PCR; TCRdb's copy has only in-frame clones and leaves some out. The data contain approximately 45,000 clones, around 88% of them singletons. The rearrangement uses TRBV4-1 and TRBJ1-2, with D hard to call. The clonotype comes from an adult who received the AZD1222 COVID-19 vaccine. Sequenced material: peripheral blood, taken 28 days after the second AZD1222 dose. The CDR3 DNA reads TGCGCCAGCAGCCAAGACGCCTACTATGGCTACACCTTC. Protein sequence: CASSQDAYYGYTF.